Shown below are 20 T cell receptor beta chains from a single sample sequenced in a study of blood T cell repertoires in COVID-19. Sequenced by immunoSEQ multiplex PCR; TCRdb stores in-frame clones only, minus some. The sample yields about 120,000 clones, about 83% seen once. The sequencing sample was made of peripheral blood. The receptors were gathered from a woman between 45 and 60 years old with acute or convalescent COVID-19.

This clone was counted between two and nine times. This rearrangement joins TRBV6-5 to TRBJ2-7, with no clear D. The V gene's germline CDR1 is MNHEY and CDR2 SVGAGI. V was clipped by 8 bases and J by 4 bases, with 6 bases between them. The CDR3 contains 10 residues. The CDR3 DNA reads as TGTGCCAGCCAATTTTACGAGCAGTACTTC. Amino acids: CASQFYEQYF.

This clone was observed a single time. V gene TRBV5-5 combines with J gene TRBJ1-1, with D possibly being TRBD1 (6 bases). In germline, CDR1 is SGHKS, CDR2 YYEKEE (reference sequence). Trimming shortened V by 3 bases and J by 3 bases, and 9 bases separated the two germline ends. There are 13 residues in the CDR3. CDR3 amino acids: CASSSQGDTEAFF. The CDR3, as DNA: TGTGCCAGCAGCTCACAGGGAGACACTGAAGCTTTCTTT.

The chain couples TRBV7-2 to TRBJ1-1, with 10 bases matching TRBD1. The CDR3 runs 15 residues. The V segment lost 5 bases and the J segment 3 bases; nucleotides outside the gene matches: 6. CDR1 is SGHTA, CDR2 FQGNSA, per germline. CDR3: CASSPFGQGDTEAFF. In DNA form, the CDR3 reads TGTGCCAGCAGCCCCTTCGGACAGGGGGACACTGAAGCTTTCTTT.

The chain couples TRBV10-2 to TRBJ1-2; 7 bases are a match to TRBD1. The ends lost 0 bases at V and 6 bases at J; junction bases unmatched: 4. The germline V gene has CDR1 WSHSY and CDR2 SAAADI. The CDR3 extends over 14 amino acids. This chain's CDR3 is CASSESTGVNGYTF. The CDR3 DNA reads TGCGCCAGCAGTGAGTCCACAGGGGTGAATGGCTACACCTTC.

About this clone itself: The same CDR3 also results from other DNA sequences found in this sample. The chain links TRBV5-6 to TRBJ1-2; D gene unclear. The germline gives CDR1 SGHDT, CDR2 YYEEEE. The CDR3 runs to 14 residues. V lost 0 bases to trimming and J lost 1 base, with 7 bases between them. The CDR3 here is CASSLGGVNYGYTF. CDR3 in DNA: TGTGCCAGCAGCTTGGGCGGGGTTAACTATGGCTACACCTTC.

This clone appeared a few times. The V call is TRBV19, the J call TRBJ1-4; 8 nucleotides line up with TRBD1. The V gene's germline CDR1 is LNHDA and CDR2 SQIVND (reference sequence). The CDR3 consists of 14 residues. With 4 bases clipped from V and 8 bases from J, the junction kept 6 bases outside the gene matches. CDR3 DNA sequence: TGTGCCAGTAGTACCGGACAGGGTAGGGAAAAACTGTTTTTT. This sequence encodes CASSTGQGREKLFF.

The V gene is TRBV7-9, the J gene TRBJ1-4; 9 positions agree with TRBD1. CDR1 is SEHNR, CDR2 FQNEAQ, per germline (reference sequence). The CDR3 totals 15 residues. J lost 6 bases, V lost 3 bases, and 5 bases had no gene match. In DNA, the CDR3 is TGTGCCAGCAGCTTTTACAGGGGGCGTGATGAAAAACTGTTTTTT. Translating gives CASSFYRGRDEKLFF.

V is TRBV3-1 (or the pseudogene TRBV3-2) and J is TRBJ1-2, with TRBD1 matching 8 bases. CDR1 is LGHDT and CDR2 is YNNKEL in the germline V gene (reference sequence). Unmatched junction bases numbered 7, after V lost 0 bases and J lost 4 bases. The CDR3 is made up of 16 amino acids. The CDR3 is CASSQDRGQDVYGYTF. The DNA for the CDR3 is TGTGCCAGCAGCCAAGATAGGGGACAGGATGTCTATGGCTACACCTTC.

The chain has TRBV12-3 or TRBV12-4 and TRBJ1-5; D is possibly TRBD1 (6 bases). V lost 5 bases to trimming and J lost 3 bases, with 8 bases between them. The CDR3 covers 13 residues. The CDR3: CASSQGYNQPQHF. CDR3 coding DNA: TGTGCCAGCAGTCAGGGGTACAATCAGCCCCAGCATTTT.

This rearrangement joins TRBV3-1 (or the pseudogene TRBV3-2) to TRBJ1-4; D gene uncertain. In germline, CDR1 is LGHDT, CDR2 YNNKEL (reference sequence). CDR3 length equals 18 residues. Trimming left V 5 bases short and J 0 bases short, with 19 bases between. Here the CDR3 DNA reads TGTGCCAGCAGCAATGGGCAGGCGTCCATTTCAACTAATGAAAAACTGTTTTTT. Protein product: CASSNGQASISTNEKLFF.

This clone is medium-sized by share. The rearrangement uses TRBV28 and TRBJ2-1, with D possibly being TRBD1 (6 bases). Germline values: CDR1 MDHEN, CDR2 SYDVKM. CDR3 size: 14 residues. The V end was cut by 2 bases, the J end by 3 bases, with 8 bases between. CDR3 DNA sequence: TGTGCCAGCAGTTTACGGACAGACTACAATGAGCAGTTCTTC. Protein product: CASSLRTDYNEQFF.

The chain has TRBV12-3 or TRBV12-4 and TRBJ1-2, with a possible D match to TRBD1 (6 bases). The length of the CDR3 is 11 residues. Trimming pared 5 bases from V and 10 bases from J, leaving 11 bases between. The CDR3 nucleotides are TGTGCCAGCAGTGTACAGGGTTCCTACACCTTC. This encodes CASSVQGSYTF.

The chain is built from TRBV2 and TRBJ2-5; possible D gene TRBD2, 5 bases. Per germline, CDR1 SNHLY and CDR2 FYNNEI. Trimming shortened V by 7 bases and J by 4 bases, and 13 bases separated the two germline ends. The CDR3 sequence is 13 residues long. CDR3 residues: CASTPRGSETQYF. The DNA for the CDR3 is TGTGCCAGCACCCCTCGCGGGTCAGAGACCCAGTACTTC.

This chain links TRBV7-8 with TRBJ2-5, with D perhaps TRBD2 (6 bases). The CDR3 consists of 15 residues. Trimming cost V 1 base and J 5 bases, with 14 bases left between them. The germline V gene encodes CDR1 SGHVS and CDR2 FQNEAQ. DNA for the CDR3: TGTGCCAGCAGCTTAGAGGGCGGGGTGAGGGAGACCCAGTACTTC. It is translated as CASSLEGGVRETQYF.

The chain employs TRBV10-3 and TRBJ1-2; TRBD1 agrees at 8 bases. J was trimmed by 1 base and V by 6 bases; bases with no gene match: 7. CDR3 length: 15 residues. Germline V gives CDR1 ENHRY, CDR2 SYGVKD. The DNA of the CDR3 is TGTGCCATCAGGCCAGGGGGCGCGGATAACTATGGCTACACCTTC. Its translation is CAIRPGGADNYGYTF.

The chain joins TRBV6-5 to TRBJ1-2, with 7 bases lining up with TRBD1. The CDR3 loop spans 15 amino acids. Per germline, CDR1 MNHEY and CDR2 SVGAGI. With V trimmed by 6 bases and J by 4 bases, 11 bases remained unmatched. The CDR3 reads CASRRSGTVVYGYTF. The CDR3 coding sequence is TGTGCCAGCAGGCGCTCCGGGACAGTGGTCTATGGCTACACCTTC.

In DNA form, the CDR3 reads TGTGCCACCAGTCCCCGGGACAGGGCTCCCGTTGGAGCTTTCTTT. It encodes CATSPRDRAPVGAFF. This sequence joins TRBV15 and TRBJ1-1, with 9 nucleotides matching TRBD1. Trimming cost V 6 bases and J 10 bases; bases outside gene matches: 15. The germline V gene encodes CDR1 LNHNV and CDR2 YYDKDF (reference sequence). The CDR3 length is 15 residues.

The chain is built from TRBV6-2 or TRBV6-3 and TRBJ1-1; D is perhaps TRBD1 (6 bases). V lost 6 bases to trimming and J lost 3 bases, with 14 bases between them. Germline V gives CDR1 MNHEY, CDR2 SVGEGT. This CDR3 is 14 amino acids long. CDR3 nucleotide sequence: TGTGCCAGCAGCTCAGGGGACACCTACACTGAAGCTTTCTTT. This encodes CASSSGDTYTEAFF.

The chain joins TRBV7-9 to TRBJ1-4, with D possibly being TRBD1 (6 bases). Germline CDR1 SEHNR, CDR2 FQNEAQ (reference sequence). The CDR3 is 15 amino acids. Trimming stripped 3 bases from V and 5 bases from J, with 13 bases between. The CDR3 nucleotides read TGTGCCAGCAGCTTTTGGAGGCAGGGGAATGAAAAACTGTTTTTT. It yields the protein CASSFWRQGNEKLFF.

The chain carries TRBV12-3 or TRBV12-4 and TRBJ1-1; maybe TRBD1 (6 bases). The germline V and J ends were trimmed by 4 bases and 5 bases, with 11 bases remaining between them. This CDR3 has 13 residues. CDR3 DNA sequence: TGTGCCAGCAGTTCAGGGGCGGTGACTGAAGCTTTCTTT. Amino acids: CASSSGAVTEAFF.